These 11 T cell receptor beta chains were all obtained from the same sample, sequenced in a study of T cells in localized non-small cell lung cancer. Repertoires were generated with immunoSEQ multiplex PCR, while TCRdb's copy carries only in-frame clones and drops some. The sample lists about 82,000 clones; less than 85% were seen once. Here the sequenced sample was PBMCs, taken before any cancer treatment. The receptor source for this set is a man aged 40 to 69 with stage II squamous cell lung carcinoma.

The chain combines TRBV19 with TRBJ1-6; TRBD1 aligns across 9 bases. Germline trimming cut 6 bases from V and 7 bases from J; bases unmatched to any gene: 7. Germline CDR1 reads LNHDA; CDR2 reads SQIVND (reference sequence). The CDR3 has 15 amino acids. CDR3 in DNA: TGTGCCAGTAGAGTTGGGACAGGGACCAATTCACCCCTCCACTTT. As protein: CASRVGTGTNSPLHF.

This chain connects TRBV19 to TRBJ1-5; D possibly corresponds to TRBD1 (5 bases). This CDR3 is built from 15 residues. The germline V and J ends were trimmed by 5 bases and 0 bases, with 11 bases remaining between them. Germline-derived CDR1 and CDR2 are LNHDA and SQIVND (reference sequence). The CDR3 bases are TGTGCCAGTAGTTTCAGGGTTGATAGCAATCAGCCCCAGCATTTT. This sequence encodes CASSFRVDSNQPQHF.

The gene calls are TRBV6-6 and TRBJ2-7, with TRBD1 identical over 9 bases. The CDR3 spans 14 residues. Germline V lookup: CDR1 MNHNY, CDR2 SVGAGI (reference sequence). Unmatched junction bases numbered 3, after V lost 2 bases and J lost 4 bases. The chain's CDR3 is CASSYRGQGYEQYF. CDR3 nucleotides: TGTGCCAGCAGTTACAGGGGACAGGGTTACGAGCAGTACTTC.

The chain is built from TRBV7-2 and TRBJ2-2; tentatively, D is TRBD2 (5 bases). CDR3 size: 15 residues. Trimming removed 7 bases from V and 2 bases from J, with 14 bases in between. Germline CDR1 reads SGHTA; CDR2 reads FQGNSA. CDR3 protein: CASTRGAENTGELFF. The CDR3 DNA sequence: TGTGCCAGCACCCGGGGAGCGGAAAACACCGGGGAGCTGTTTTTT.

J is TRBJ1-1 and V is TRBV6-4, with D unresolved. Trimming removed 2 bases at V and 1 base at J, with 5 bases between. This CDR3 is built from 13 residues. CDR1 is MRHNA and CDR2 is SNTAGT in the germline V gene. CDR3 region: CASSDPSNTEAFF. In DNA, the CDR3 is TGTGCCAGCAGTGACCCTTCGAACACTGAAGCTTTCTTT.

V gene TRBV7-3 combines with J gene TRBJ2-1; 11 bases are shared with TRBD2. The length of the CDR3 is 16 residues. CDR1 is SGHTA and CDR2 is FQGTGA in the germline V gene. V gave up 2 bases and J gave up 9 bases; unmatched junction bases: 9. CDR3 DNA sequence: TGTGCCAGCAGCTTAGGGACTAGCGGTCTCAGAGTTGAGCAGTTCTTC. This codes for CASSLGTSGLRVEQFF.

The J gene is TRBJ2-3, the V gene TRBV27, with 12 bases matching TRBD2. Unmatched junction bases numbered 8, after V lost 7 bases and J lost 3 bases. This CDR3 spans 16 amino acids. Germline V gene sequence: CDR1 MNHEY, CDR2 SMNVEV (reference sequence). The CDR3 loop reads CASIQQGLAGTDTQYF. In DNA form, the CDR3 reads TGTGCCAGCATCCAGCAGGGACTAGCGGGTACAGATACGCAGTATTTT.

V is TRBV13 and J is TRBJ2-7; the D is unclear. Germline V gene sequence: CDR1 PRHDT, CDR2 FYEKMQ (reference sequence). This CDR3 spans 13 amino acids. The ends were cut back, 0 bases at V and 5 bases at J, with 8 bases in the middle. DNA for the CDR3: TGTGCCAGCAGCTTAGGCGGGTATCACGAGCAGTACTTC. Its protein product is CASSLGGYHEQYF.

The CDR3 nucleotides read TGTGCCAGCTCCCCTTCCGGGACAGGTGACGGCTACACCTTC. Translation gives CASSPSGTGDGYTF. The V gene is TRBV18, the J gene TRBJ1-2, with 8 bases lining up with TRBD1. This CDR3 is 14 amino acids long. The J segment lost 8 bases and the V segment lost 6 bases, leaving 11 bases of the junction unmatched. Germline V lookup: CDR1 KGHSH, CDR2 LQKENI. The variable domain in full, completed from reference TRBV18 and TRBJ1-2, reads NAGVMQNPRHLVRRRGQEARLRCSPMKGHSHVYWYRQLPEEGLKFMVYLQKENIIDESGMPKERFSAEFPKEGPSILRIQQVVRGDSAAYFCASSPSGTGDGYTFGSGTRLTVV.

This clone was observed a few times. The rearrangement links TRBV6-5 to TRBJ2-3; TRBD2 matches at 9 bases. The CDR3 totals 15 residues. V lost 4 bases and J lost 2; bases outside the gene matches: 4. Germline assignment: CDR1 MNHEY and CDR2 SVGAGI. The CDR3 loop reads CASSFSGRPTDTQYF. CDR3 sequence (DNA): TGTGCCAGCAGTTTTAGCGGGAGACCCACAGATACGCAGTATTTT.

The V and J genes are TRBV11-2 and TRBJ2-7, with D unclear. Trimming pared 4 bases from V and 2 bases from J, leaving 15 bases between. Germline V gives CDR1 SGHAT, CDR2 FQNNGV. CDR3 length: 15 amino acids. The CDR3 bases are TGTGCCAGCAGCTCATTTGACGGATTTACCTACGAGCAGTACTTC. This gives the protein CASSSFDGFTYEQYF.